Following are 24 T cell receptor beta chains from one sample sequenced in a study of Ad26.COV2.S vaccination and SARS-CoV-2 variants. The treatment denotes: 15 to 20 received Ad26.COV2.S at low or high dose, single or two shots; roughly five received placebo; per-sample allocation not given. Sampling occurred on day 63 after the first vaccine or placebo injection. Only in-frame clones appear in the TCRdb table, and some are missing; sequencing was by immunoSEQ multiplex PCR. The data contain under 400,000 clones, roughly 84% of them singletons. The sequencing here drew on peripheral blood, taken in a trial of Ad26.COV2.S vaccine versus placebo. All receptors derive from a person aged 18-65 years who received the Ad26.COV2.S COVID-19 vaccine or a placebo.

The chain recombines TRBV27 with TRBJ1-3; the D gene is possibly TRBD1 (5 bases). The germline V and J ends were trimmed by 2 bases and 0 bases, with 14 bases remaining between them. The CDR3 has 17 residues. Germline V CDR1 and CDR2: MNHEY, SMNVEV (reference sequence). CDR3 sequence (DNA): TGTGCCAGCAGTTTAGGGGGAGGGGTGGGCTCTGGAAACACCATATATTTT. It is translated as CASSLGGGVGSGNTIYF.

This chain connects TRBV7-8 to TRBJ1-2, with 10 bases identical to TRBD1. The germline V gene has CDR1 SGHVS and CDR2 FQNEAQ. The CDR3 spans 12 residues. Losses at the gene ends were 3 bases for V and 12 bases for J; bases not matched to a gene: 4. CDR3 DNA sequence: TGTGCCAGCAGCTTCGGGACAGGGGACAACACCTTC. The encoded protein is CASSFGTGDNTF.

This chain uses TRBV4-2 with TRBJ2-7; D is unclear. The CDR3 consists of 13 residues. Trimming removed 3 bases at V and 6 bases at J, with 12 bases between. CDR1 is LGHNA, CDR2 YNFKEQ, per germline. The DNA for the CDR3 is TGTGCCAGCAGCCATAGCAACTCGGGCGAGCAGTACTTC. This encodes CASSHSNSGEQYF.

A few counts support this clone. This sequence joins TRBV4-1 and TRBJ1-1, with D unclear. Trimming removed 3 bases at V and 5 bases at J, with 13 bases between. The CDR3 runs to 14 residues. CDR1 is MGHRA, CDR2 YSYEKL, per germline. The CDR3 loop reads CASSHVGGKTEAFF. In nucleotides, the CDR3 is TGCGCCAGCAGCCACGTCGGAGGGAAAACTGAAGCTTTCTTT.

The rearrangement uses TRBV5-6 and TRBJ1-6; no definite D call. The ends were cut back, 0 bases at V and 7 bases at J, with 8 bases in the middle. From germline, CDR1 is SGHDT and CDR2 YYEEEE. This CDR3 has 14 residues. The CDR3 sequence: CASSLGAANSPLHF. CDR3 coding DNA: TGTGCCAGCAGCTTGGGGGCGGCCAATTCACCCCTCCACTTT.

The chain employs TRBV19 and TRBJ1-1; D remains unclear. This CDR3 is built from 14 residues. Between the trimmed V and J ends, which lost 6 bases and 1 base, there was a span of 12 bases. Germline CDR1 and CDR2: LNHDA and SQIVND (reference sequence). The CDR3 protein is CASSFGSQNTEAFF. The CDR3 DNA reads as TGTGCCAGTAGCTTCGGGTCTCAGAACACTGAAGCTTTCTTT.

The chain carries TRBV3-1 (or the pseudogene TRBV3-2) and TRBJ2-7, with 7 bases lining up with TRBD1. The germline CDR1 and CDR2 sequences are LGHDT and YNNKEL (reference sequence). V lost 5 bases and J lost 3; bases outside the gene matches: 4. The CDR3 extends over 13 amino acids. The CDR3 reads CASSSGQIYEQYF. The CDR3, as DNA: TGTGCCAGCAGCTCGGGACAGATCTACGAGCAGTACTTC.

CDR3 nucleotide sequence: TGTGCCAGCAGCGCGGACAGGGGTTACGAGCAGTACTTC. Amino acid sequence: CASSADRGYEQYF. The rearrangement uses TRBV7-3 and TRBJ2-7; 9 nucleotides align to TRBD1. The V gene's germline CDR1 is SGHTA and CDR2 FQGTGA. The V and J ends lost 5 bases and 4 bases, in that order; junction bases with no gene match: 3. The CDR3 sequence is 13 residues long.

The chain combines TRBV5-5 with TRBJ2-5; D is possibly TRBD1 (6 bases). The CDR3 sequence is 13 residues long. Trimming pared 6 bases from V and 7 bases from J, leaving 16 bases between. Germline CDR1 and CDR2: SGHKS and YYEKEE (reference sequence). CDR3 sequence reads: CASTLQGSGTQYF. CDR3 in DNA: TGTGCCAGCACCTTACAGGGCTCGGGGACCCAGTACTTC.

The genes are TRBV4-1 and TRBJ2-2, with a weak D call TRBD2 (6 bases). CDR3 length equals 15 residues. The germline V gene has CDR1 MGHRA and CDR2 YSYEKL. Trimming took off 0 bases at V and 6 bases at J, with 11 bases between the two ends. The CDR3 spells CASSQDRGGPGELFF. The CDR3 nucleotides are TGCGCCAGCAGCCAAGATCGAGGAGGGCCCGGGGAGCTGTTTTTT.

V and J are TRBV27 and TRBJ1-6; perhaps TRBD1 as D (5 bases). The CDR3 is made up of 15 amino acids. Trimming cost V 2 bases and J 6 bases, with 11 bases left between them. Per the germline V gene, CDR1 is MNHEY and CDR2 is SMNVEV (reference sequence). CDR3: CASSLGGTVNSPLHF. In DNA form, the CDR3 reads TGTGCCAGCAGTTTAGGGGGTACGGTTAATTCACCCCTCCACTTT.

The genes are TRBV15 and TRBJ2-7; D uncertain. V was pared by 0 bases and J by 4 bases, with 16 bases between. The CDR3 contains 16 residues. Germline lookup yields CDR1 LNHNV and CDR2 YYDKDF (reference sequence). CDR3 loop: CATSRDKTTPVYEQYF. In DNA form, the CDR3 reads TGTGCCACCAGCAGAGATAAGACAACCCCCGTTTACGAGCAGTACTTC.

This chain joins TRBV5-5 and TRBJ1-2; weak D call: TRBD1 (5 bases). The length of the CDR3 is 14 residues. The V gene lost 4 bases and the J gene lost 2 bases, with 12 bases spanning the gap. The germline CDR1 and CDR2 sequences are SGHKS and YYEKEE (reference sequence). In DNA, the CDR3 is TGTGCCAGCAGCCGATCGACAGTCAACTATGGCTACACCTTC. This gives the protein CASSRSTVNYGYTF.

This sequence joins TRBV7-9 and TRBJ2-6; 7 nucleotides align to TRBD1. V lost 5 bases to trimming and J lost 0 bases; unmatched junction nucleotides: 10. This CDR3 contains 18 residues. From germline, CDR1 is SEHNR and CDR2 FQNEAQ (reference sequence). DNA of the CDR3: TGTGCCAGCAGCCAGGGGGAACAACGGTACTCTGGGGCCAACGTCCTGACTTTC. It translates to CASSQGEQRYSGANVLTF.

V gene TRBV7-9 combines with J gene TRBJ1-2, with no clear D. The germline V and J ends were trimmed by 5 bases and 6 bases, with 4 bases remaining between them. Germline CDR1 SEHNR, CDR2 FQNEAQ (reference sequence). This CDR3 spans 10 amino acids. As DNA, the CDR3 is TGTGCCAGCAGCACGGATGGCTACACCTTC. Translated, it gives CASSTDGYTF.

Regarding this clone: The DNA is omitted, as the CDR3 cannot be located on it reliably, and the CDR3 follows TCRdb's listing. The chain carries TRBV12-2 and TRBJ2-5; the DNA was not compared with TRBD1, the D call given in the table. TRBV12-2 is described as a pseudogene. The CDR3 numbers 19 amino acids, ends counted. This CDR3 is CASRLEGPVGQGIQETQYF.

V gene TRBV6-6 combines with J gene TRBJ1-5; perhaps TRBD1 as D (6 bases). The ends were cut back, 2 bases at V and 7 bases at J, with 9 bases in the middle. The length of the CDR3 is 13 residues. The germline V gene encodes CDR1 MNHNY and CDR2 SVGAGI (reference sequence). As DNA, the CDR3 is TGTGCCAGCAGTTACGACAGGACACAGCCCCAGCATTTT. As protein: CASSYDRTQPQHF.

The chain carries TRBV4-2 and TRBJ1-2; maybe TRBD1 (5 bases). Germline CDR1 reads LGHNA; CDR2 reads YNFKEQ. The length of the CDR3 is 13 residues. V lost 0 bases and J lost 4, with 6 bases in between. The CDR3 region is CASSQDGGYGYTF. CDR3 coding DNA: TGTGCCAGCAGCCAAGATGGGGGCTATGGCTACACCTTC.

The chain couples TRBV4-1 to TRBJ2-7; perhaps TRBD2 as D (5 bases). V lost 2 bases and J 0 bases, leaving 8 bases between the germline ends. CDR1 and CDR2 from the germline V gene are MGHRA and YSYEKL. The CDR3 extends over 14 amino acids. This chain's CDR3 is CASSQLGDSYEQYF. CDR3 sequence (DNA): TGCGCCAGCAGCCAACTCGGGGACTCCTACGAGCAGTACTTC.

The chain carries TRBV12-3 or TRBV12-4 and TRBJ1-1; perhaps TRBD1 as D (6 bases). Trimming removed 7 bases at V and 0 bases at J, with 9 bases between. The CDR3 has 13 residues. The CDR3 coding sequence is TGTGCCAGCACCCAGGGGATGAACACTGAAGCTTTCTTT. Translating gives CASTQGMNTEAFF.

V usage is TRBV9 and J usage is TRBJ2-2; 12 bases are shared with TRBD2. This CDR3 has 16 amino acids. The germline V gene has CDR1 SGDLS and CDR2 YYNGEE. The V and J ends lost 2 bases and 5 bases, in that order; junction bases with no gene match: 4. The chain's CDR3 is CASSVGTSGGTGELFF. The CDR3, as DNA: TGTGCCAGCAGCGTTGGCACTAGCGGGGGGACCGGGGAGCTGTTTTTT. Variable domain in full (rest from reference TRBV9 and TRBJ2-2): DSGVTQTPKHLITATGQRVTLRCSPRSGDLSVYWYQQSLDQGLQFLIQYYNGEERAKGNILERFSAQQFPDLHSELNLSSLELGDSALYFCASSVGTSGGTGELFFGEGSRLTVL.

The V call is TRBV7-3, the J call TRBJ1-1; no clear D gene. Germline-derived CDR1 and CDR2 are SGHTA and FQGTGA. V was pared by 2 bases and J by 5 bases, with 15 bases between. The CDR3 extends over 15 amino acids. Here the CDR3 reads CASSLGPKTKTEAFF. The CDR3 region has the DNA TGTGCCAGCAGCTTAGGGCCGAAAACCAAGACTGAAGCTTTCTTT.

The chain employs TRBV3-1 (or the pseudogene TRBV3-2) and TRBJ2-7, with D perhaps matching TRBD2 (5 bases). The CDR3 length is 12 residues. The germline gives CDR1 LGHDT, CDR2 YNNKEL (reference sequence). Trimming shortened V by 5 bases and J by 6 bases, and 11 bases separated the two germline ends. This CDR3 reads CASSTEGAEQYF. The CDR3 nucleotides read TGTGCCAGCAGCACAGAGGGAGCCGAGCAGTACTTC.

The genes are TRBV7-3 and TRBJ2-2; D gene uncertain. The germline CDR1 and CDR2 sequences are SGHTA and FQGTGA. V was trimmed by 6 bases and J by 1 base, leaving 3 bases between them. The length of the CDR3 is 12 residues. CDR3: CASRLNTGELFF. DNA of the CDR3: TGTGCCAGCAGATTGAACACCGGGGAGCTGTTTTTT.